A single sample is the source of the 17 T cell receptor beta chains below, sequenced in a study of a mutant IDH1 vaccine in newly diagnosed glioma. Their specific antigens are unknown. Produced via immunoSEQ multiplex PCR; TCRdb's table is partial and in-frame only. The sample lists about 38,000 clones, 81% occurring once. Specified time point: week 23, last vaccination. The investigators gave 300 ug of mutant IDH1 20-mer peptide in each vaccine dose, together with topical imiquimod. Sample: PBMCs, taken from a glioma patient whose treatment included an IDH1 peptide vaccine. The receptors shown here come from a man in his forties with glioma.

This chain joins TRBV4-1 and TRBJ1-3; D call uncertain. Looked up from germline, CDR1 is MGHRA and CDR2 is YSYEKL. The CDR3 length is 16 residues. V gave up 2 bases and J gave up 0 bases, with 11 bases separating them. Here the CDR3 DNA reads TGCGCCAGCAGCCAACTGGGAACTCCCTCTGGAAACACCATATATTTT. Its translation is CASSQLGTPSGNTIYF.

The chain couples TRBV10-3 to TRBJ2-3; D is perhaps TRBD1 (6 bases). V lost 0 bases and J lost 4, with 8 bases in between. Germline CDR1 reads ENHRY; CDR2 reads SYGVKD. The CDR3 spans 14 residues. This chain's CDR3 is CAISESTGPDTQYF. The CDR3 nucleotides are TGTGCCATCAGTGAGTCGACAGGCCCAGATACGCAGTATTTT.

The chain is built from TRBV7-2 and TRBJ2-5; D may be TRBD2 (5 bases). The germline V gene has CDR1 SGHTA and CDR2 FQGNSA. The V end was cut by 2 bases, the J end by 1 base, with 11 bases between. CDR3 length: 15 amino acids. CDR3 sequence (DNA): TGTGCCAGCAGCTTAAGTCCGGGGTCCCAAGAGACCCAGTACTTC. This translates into CASSLSPGSQETQYF.

The CDR3 sequence: CASGATSSFGAFF. CDR3 nucleotide sequence: TGTGCCAGCGGGGCCACTTCGTCTTTTGGAGCTTTCTTT. The rearrangement uses TRBV28 and TRBJ1-1, with D possibly being TRBD1 (5 bases). CDR1 and CDR2 from the germline V gene are MDHEN and SYDVKM. The germline V and J ends were trimmed by 8 bases and 10 bases, with 20 bases remaining between them. This CDR3 region has 13 residues.

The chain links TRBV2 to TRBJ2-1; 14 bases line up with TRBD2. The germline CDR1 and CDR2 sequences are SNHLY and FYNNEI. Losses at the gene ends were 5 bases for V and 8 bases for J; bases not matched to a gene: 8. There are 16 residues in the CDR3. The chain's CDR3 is CASSWTSGGPRDEQFF. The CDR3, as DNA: TGTGCCAGCAGTTGGACTAGCGGGGGGCCGAGGGATGAGCAGTTCTTC.

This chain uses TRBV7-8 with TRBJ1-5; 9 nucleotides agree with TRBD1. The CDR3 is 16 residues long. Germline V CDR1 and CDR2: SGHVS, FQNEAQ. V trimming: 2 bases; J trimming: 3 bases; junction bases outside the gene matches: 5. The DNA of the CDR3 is TGTGCCAGCAGCTTAACCGGGACAGGGAACAATCAGCCCCAGCATTTT. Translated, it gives CASSLTGTGNNQPQHF.

The CDR3 here is CASSLQGAGEKLFF. CDR3 DNA sequence: TGCGCCAGCAGCTTGCAGGGGGCCGGTGAAAAACTGTTTTTT. The rearrangement joins TRBV5-1 to TRBJ1-4, with 8 bases aligning to TRBD1. The V and J ends lost 1 base and 7 bases, in that order; junction bases with no gene match: 3. Germline V lookup: CDR1 SGHRS, CDR2 YFSETQ. This CDR3 comprises 14 residues.

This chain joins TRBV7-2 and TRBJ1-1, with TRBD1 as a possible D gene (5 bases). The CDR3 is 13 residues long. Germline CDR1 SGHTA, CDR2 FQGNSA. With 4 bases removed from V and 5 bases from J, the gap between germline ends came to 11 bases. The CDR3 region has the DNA TGTGCCAGCAGCTCCTTTGGGGGTACTGAAGCTTTCTTT. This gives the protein CASSSFGGTEAFF.

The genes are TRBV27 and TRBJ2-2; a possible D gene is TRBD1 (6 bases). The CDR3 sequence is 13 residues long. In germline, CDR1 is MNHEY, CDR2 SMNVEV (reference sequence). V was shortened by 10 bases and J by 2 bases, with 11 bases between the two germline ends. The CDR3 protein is CATGHHNTGELFF. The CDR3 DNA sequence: TGTGCCACGGGACACCATAACACCGGGGAGCTGTTTTTT.

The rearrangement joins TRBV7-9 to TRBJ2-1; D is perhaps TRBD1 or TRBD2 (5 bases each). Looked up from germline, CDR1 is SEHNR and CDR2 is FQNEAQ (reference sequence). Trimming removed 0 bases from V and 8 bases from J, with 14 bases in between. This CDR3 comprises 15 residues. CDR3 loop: CASSLASGRMYEQFF. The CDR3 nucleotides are TGTGCCAGCAGCTTAGCTTCAGGGAGAATGTATGAGCAGTTCTTC.

This CDR3 is CASSNTGQKYEQYF. The CDR3 coding sequence is TGTGCCAGCAGCAACACGGGACAGAAGTACGAGCAGTACTTC. This chain links TRBV7-2 with TRBJ2-7; TRBD1 aligns across 7 bases. J gave up 4 bases and V 5 bases, and 8 bases lay outside the gene matches. Germline V CDR1 and CDR2: SGHTA, FQGNSA. This CDR3 has 14 amino acids.

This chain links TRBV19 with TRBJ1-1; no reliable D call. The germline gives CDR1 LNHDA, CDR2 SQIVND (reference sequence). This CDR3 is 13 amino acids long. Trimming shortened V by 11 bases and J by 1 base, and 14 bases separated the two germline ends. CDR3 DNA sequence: TGTGCCGGGCCGCGACGGGCGAACACTGAAGCTTTCTTT. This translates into CAGPRRANTEAFF.

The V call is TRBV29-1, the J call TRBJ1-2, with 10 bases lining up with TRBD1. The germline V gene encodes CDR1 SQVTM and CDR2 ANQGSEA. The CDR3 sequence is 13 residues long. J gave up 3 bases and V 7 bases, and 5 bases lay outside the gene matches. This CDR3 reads CSAAGTGDYGYTF. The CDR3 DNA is TGCAGCGCTGCCGGGACAGGGGACTATGGCTACACCTTC.

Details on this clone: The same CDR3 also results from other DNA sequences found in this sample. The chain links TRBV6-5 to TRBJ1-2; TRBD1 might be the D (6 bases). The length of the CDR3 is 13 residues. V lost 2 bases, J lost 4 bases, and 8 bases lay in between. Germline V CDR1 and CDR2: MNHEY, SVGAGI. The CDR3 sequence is CASSYLRGYGYTF. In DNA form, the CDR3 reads TGTGCCAGCAGTTACCTCAGGGGCTATGGCTACACCTTC.

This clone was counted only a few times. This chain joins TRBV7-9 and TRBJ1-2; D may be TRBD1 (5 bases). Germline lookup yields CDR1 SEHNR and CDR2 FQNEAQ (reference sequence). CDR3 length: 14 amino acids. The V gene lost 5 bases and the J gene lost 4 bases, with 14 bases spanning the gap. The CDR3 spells CASSPKSGRYGYTF. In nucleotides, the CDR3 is TGTGCCAGCAGCCCCAAGTCAGGGCGCTATGGCTACACCTTC.

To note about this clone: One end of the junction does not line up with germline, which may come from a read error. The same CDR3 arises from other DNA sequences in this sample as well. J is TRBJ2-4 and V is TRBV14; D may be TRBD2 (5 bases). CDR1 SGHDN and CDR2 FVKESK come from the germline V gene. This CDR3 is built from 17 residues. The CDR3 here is CASSQDWRLQGKNIQYF. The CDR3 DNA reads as TGTGCCAGCAGCCAAGATTGGAGGCTCCAAGGGAAAAACATTCAGTACTTT.

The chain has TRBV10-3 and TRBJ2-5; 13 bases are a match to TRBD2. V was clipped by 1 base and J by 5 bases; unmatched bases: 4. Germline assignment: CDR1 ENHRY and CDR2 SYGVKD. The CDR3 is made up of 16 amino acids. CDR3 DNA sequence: TGTGCCATCAGTGAGTATGGGACTAGCGGGAAGGAGACCCAGTACTTC. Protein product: CAISEYGTSGKETQYF.